This TCR beta chain appears in the sequencing data of a study of blood T cell repertoires in COVID-19. Study details: PBMCs, B-cell-depleted T cells, or T cells provided the cDNA or gDNA that made up the material.

Germline values: CDR1 SGHNT, CDR2 YYREEE (reference sequence). The V segment lost 4 bases and the J segment 4 bases; nucleotides outside the gene matches: 18. The CDR3 runs to 18 residues. Generated by immunoSEQ multiplex PCR, the TCRdb table keeps only in-frame clones and is missing some. The table has fewer than 250,000 clones, roughly 80% seen once. The receptor's source is a woman of 80 years or more with COVID-19, enrolled during active disease. The sequenced sample was peripheral blood. This chain connects TRBV5-4 to TRBJ1-1, with TRBD1 identical over 8 bases. CDR3 protein: CASSTRQGTDDRGTEAFF. In DNA form, the CDR3 reads TGTGCCAGCAGCACCAGACAGGGGACCGACGACAGGGGCACTGAAGCTTTCTTT.